The 15 T cell receptor beta chains in this list originate from one sample, sequenced in a study of T-cell reconstitution after alpha-beta-depleted transplantation in children. Unique molecular identifiers tagged the TCRbeta library. TCRdb re-derived calls from the PCR reads in MiXCR, one entry per CDR3 protein. Here the sample spans 90,000 to 120,000 distinct CDR3 sequences, approximately 6.6% being singletons. Sequencing was performed on PBMCs, mostly from graft donor cells, taken 360 days after TCRalphabeta/CD19-depleted stem cell transplant. Receptor source: a male patient between 2 and 9 years old who had a stem cell transplant for acute lymphoblastic leukemia, so the T cells may come from the graft donor.

This clonotype appeared a few times. DNA of the CDR3: TGTGCCAGCCTGGGCCGCGATCAGCCCCAGCATTTT. Encoded protein: CASLGRDQPQHF. This chain uses TRBV6-6 with TRBJ1-5; no clear D gene. Deletions cut 8 bases from V and 5 bases from J, with 10 bases between. This CDR3 region has 12 residues. From germline, CDR1 is MNHNY and CDR2 SVGAGI (reference sequence).

This clonotype was counted only a few times. The chain recombines TRBV13 with TRBJ1-1; the D gene is possibly TRBD1 (6 bases). The CDR3 extends over 16 amino acids. Germline V CDR1 and CDR2: PRHDT, FYEKMQ (reference sequence). V was trimmed by 0 bases and J by 3 bases, leaving 14 bases between them. The CDR3 bases are TGTGCCAGCAGCTTAGGCCTTCGGGGGGCAGACACTGAAGCTTTCTTT. Protein product: CASSLGLRGADTEAFF. The whole variable domain, filled in from reference TRBV13 and TRBJ1-1, reads AAGVIQSPRHLIKEKRETATLKCYPIPRHDTVYWYQQGPGQDPQFLISFYEKMQSDKGSIPDRFSAQQFSDYHSELNMSSLELGDSALYFCASSLGLRGADTEAFFGQGTRLTVV.

The genes are TRBV7-7 and TRBJ2-2; unclear D gene. The V end lost 1 base, the J end lost 9 bases, and 18 bases lay between the germline ends. This CDR3 is built from 16 residues. Germline V gives CDR1 SSHAT, CDR2 FNYEAQ (reference sequence). CDR3 coding DNA: TGTGCCAGCAGCTTAGTCAGCAGCCCGCTGTCAAGGGAGCTGTTTTTT. It yields the protein CASSLVSSPLSRELFF.

J is TRBJ2-3 and V is TRBV7-8, with 11 positions matching TRBD2. Germline-derived CDR1 and CDR2 are SGHVS and FQNEAQ. The J segment lost 1 base and the V segment lost 3 bases, leaving 15 bases of the junction unmatched. The CDR3 loop spans 20 amino acids. The CDR3 is CASSFPASGGIRPGTDTQYF. The CDR3 nucleotides read TGTGCCAGCAGCTTCCCGGCTAGCGGGGGGATCCGTCCGGGCACAGATACGCAGTATTTT.

This clonotype occurred many times. The chain couples TRBV12-5 to TRBJ2-2; perhaps D is TRBD1 or TRBD2 (6 bases each). The germline CDR1 and CDR2 sequences are LGHNT and FRNRAP. This CDR3 has 12 residues. CDR3 protein: CQLARGAGELFF. The CDR3 coding sequence is TGTCAACTGGCGAGGGGGGCCGGGGAGCTGTTTTTT.

This clonotype was seen at least ten times. The chain links TRBV6-1 to TRBJ2-3; the match to TRBD2 covers 8 bases. The CDR3 runs 15 residues. The trim removed 6 bases at V and 5 bases at J, leaving 10 bases unmatched. CDR1 and CDR2 (germline): MNHNS, SASEGT. CDR3 amino acids: CASSGAGAFRDTQYF. The CDR3 bases are TGTGCCAGCAGCGGAGCGGGAGCGTTTAGAGATACGCAGTATTTT.

The sample holds many counts of this clonotype. The chain's CDR3 is CASSQDGRYEQYF. The DNA of the CDR3 is TGTGCCAGCAGTCAGGACGGAAGGTACGAGCAGTACTTC. J is TRBJ2-7 and V is TRBV27, with D unresolved. Germline V CDR1 and CDR2: MNHEY, SMNVEV (reference sequence). V shed 5 bases and J shed 4 bases, with 12 bases lying between them. This CDR3 spans 13 amino acids.

The rearrangement uses TRBV21-1 and TRBJ1-1. TRBV21-1 is given as a pseudogene. The CDR3 is made up of 14 amino acids. In nucleotides, the CDR3 is TGTGCCAGCAGCACGAGGTATGCGAACACTGAAGCTTTCTTT. Protein: CASSTRYANTEAFF.

This clonotype has ten or more counts. This chain links TRBV27 with TRBJ1-6, with 7 bases matching TRBD1. Germline V gives CDR1 MNHEY, CDR2 SMNVEV (reference sequence). This CDR3 has 15 residues. V was pared by 4 bases and J by 10 bases, with 10 bases of the junction left unmatched. Here the CDR3 reads CASSWNRGPKSPLHF. The CDR3 DNA reads TGTGCCAGCAGTTGGAACAGGGGACCGAAATCACCCCTCCACTTT.

This clonotype was picked up a small number of times. The chain links TRBV27 to TRBJ1-6; 8 bases match TRBD1. Germline V lookup: CDR1 MNHEY, CDR2 SMNVEV (reference sequence). The J segment lost 3 bases and the V segment lost 6 bases, leaving 4 bases of the junction unmatched. The length of the CDR3 is 15 residues. The CDR3 bases are TGTGCCAGCAGACAGGGGGGAGTCTATAATTCACCCCTCCACTTT. The encoded protein is CASRQGGVYNSPLHF.

This clonotype has ten or more counts. This sequence joins TRBV20-1 and TRBJ1-1; D gene uncertain. Trimming shortened V by 6 bases and J by 0 bases, and 8 bases separated the two germline ends. CDR1 and CDR2 from the germline V gene are DFQATT and SNEGSKA (reference sequence). This CDR3 region has 12 residues. CDR3 in DNA: TGCAGTGCCCCCTTTATGAACACTGAAGCTTTCTTT. Its protein product is CSAPFMNTEAFF.

This clonotype was counted only a few times. This sequence joins TRBV6-5 and TRBJ1-6; tentatively, D is TRBD1 (5 bases). The CDR3 length is 16 residues. Germline CDR1 is MNHEY and CDR2 is SVGAGI. The V end lost 0 bases, the J end lost 8 bases, and 14 bases lay between the germline ends. The CDR3 nucleotides are TGTGCCAGCAGTTACTCCCGGGAAGGGGAAGATTCACCCCTCCACTTT. Protein sequence: CASSYSREGEDSPLHF.

This clonotype was picked up many times. CDR3 protein: CASSEGGTDTYEQYF. In DNA form, the CDR3 reads TGTGCCAGCAGCGAGGGGGGGACCGATACCTACGAGCAGTACTTC. The chain couples TRBV9 to TRBJ2-7; D is possibly TRBD2 (7 bases). Trimming took 3 bases from V and 2 from J, leaving 15 bases between them. The germline V gene has CDR1 SGDLS and CDR2 YYNGEE. This CDR3 contains 15 residues.

This clonotype appeared a few times. The gene calls are TRBV14 and TRBJ2-1, with 9 positions matching TRBD1. Germline V gene lookup returns CDR1 SGHDN and CDR2 FVKESK. Germline trimming cut 4 bases from V and 3 bases from J; bases unmatched to any gene: 4. The CDR3 contains 15 residues. CDR3 DNA: TGTGCCAGCAGCCCATGGACAGGGGTCTACAATGAGCAGTTCTTC. Protein: CASSPWTGVYNEQFF.

This clonotype has just a few counts. This chain connects TRBV28 to TRBJ1-5; D gene unclear. Looked up from germline, CDR1 is MDHEN and CDR2 is SYDVKM. The CDR3 runs 13 residues. The V end lost 1 base, the J end lost 1 base, and 2 bases lay between the germline ends. The CDR3 sequence: CASSLFSNQPQHF. The CDR3 DNA is TGTGCCAGCAGTTTATTCAGCAATCAGCCCCAGCATTTT.